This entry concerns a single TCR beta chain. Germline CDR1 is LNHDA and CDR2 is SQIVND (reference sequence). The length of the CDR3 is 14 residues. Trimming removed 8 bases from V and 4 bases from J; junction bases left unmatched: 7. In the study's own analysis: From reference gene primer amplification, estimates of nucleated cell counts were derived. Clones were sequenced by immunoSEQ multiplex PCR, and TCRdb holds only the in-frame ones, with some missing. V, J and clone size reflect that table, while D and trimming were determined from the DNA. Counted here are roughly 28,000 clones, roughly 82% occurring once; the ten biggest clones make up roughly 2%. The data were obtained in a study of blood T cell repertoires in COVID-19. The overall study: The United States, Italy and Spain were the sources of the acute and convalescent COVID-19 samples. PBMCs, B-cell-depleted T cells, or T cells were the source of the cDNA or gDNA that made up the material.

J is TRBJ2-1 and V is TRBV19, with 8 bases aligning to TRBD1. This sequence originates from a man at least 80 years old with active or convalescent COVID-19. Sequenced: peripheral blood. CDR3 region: CASVETGVYNEQFF. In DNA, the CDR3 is TGTGCCAGTGTGGAGACAGGGGTTTACAATGAGCAGTTCTTC. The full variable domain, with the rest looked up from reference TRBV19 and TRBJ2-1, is DGGITQSPKYLFRKEGQNVTLSCEQNLNHDAMYWYRQDPGQGLRLIYYSQIVNDFQKGDIAEGYSVSREKKESFPLTVTSAQKNPTAFYLCASVETGVYNEQFFGPGTRLTVL.